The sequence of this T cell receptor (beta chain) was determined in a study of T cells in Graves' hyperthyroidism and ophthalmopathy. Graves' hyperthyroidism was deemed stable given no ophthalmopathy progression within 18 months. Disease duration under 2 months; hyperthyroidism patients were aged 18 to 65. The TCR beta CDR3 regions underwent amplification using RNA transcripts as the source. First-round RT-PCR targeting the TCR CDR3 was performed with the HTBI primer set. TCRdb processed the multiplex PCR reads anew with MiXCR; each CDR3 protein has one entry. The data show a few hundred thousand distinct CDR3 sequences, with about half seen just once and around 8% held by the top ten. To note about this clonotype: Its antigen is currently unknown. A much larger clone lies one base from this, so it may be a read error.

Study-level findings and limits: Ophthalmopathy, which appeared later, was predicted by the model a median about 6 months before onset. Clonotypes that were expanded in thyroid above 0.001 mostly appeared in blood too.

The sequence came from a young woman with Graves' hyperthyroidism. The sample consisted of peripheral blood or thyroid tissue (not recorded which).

Here the CDR3 DNA reads TGTGCCAGCAGTTACGAGTGGATCGGGGAGCTGTTTTTT. Translating it yields CASSYEWIGELFF. The V call is TRBV6-1, the J call TRBJ2-2, with D unresolved. CDR1 and CDR2 (germline): MNHNS, SASEGT. Between the trimmed V and J ends, which lost 5 bases and 7 bases, there was a span of 11 bases. The CDR3 runs to 13 residues.